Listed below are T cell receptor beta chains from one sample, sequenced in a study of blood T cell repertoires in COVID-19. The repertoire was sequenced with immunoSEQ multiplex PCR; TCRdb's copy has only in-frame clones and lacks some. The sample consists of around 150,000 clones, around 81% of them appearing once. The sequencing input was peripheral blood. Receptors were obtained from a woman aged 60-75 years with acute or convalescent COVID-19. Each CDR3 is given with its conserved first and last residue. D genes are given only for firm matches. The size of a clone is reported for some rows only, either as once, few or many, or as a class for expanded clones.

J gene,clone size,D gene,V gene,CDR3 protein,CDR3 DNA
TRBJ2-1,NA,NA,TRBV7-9,CASSPRAGNSYNEQFF,TGTGCCAGCAGCCCTCGGGCAGGGAACTCCTACAATGAGCAGTTCTTC
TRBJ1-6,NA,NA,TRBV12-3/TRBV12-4,CASSPSGDSPLHF,TGTGCCAGCAGTCCTTCAGGGGACTCACCCCTCCACTTT
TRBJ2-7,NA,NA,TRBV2,CASSGQSLAYEQYF,TGTGCCAGCAGTGGACAGTCCCTAGCCTACGAGCAGTACTTC
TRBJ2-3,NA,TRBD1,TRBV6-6,CASGTGPPPPYF,TGTGCCAGCGGGACAGGCCCACCCCCTCCATATTTT
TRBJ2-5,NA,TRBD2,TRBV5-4,CASSEGLAGGPETQYF,TGTGCCAGCAGCGAGGGACTAGCGGGAGGGCCTGAGACCCAGTACTTC
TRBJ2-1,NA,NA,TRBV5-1,CASSLGGFRDEQFF,TGCGCCAGCAGCTTGGGCGGGTTTCGGGATGAGCAGTTCTTC
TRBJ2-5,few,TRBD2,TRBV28,CASSGGLAESRTQYF,TGTGCCAGCAGCGGGGGACTAGCGGAAAGCCGGACCCAGTACTTC
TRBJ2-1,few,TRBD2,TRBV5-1,CASSLESGSSYNEQFF,TGCGCCAGCAGCTTAGAAAGCGGGAGTTCCTACAATGAGCAGTTCTTC
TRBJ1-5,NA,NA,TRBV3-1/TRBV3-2,CASSQAGSKGQPQHF,TGTGCCAGCAGCCAAGCCGGGTCAAAGGGGCAGCCCCAGCATTTT
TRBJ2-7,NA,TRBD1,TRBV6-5,CATGQGTLYEQYF,TGTGCCACTGGACAGGGTACACTCTACGAGCAGTACTTC
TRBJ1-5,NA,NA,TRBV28,CASSNGGSNQPQHF,TGTGCCAGCAGCAACGGGGGTAGCAATCAGCCCCAGCATTTT
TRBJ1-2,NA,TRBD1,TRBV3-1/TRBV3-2,CASSHDRGRGYTF,TGTGCCAGCAGCCACGACAGGGGGCGAGGCTACACCTTC
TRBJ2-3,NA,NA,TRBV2,CASSEAVWLNTQYF,TGTGCCAGCAGTGAAGCGGTATGGCTGAATACGCAGTATTTT
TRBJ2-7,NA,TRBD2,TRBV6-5,CASFGRGEQYF,TGTGCCAGCTTTGGGAGGGGCGAGCAGTACTTC
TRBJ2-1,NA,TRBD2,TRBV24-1,CATSDSGTYNEQFF,TGTGCCACCAGTGATAGCGGGACCTACAATGAGCAGTTCTTC
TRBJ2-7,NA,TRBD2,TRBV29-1,CSVTSGAYEQYF,TGCAGCGTAACTAGCGGGGCCTACGAGCAGTACTTC
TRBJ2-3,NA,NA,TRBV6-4,CASSERSTFTDTQYF,TGTGCCAGCAGTGAGCGGTCAACTTTCACAGATACGCAGTATTTT
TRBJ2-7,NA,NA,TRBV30,CAWSWGSYEQYF,TGTGCCTGGAGTTGGGGCAGCTACGAGCAGTACTTC
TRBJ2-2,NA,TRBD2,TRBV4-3,CASSQEIAGGRTGELFF,TGCGCCAGCAGCCAAGAGATAGCGGGAGGACGTACCGGGGAGCTGTTTTTT
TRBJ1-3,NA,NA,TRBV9,CASSVALGAISGNTIYF,TGTGCCAGCAGCGTAGCCCTCGGTGCCATCTCTGGAAACACCATATATTTT
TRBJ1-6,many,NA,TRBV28,CASSLLLGQGNSPLHF,TGTGCCAGCAGCCTCCTACTCGGCCAGGGAAATTCACCCCTCCACTTT
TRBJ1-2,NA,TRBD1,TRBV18,CASSPPPGQNYGYTF,TGTGCCAGCTCACCGCCCCCGGGACAGAACTATGGCTACACCTTC
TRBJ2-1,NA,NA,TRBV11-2,CASRGASGYNEQFF,TGTGCCAGCAGGGGGGCTAGCGGCTACAATGAGCAGTTCTTC
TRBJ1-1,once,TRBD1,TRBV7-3,CASSATPGGNTEAFF,TGTGCCAGCAGCGCGACTCCAGGGGGGAACACTGAAGCTTTCTTT
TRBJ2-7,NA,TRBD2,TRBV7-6,CASSLGTSGSYEQYF,TGTGCCAGCAGCTTAGGGACTAGCGGGAGTTACGAGCAGTACTTC
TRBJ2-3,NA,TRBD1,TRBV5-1,CASSPPTGEADTQYF,TGCGCCAGCAGCCCCCCGACAGGGGAGGCAGATACGCAGTATTTT
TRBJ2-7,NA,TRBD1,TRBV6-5,CASRSGQGAASEQYF,TGTGCCAGCAGGTCGGGACAGGGGGCAGCAAGCGAGCAGTACTTC
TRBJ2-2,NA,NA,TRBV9,CASSVGGGIAANTGELFF,TGTGCCAGCAGCGTAGGTGGGGGAATAGCGGCGAACACCGGGGAGCTGTTTTTT
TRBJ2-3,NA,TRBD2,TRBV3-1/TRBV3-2,CASSQASLAGEGNTQYF,TGTGCCAGCAGCCAAGCTTCCCTAGCGGGAGAAGGGAATACGCAGTATTTT
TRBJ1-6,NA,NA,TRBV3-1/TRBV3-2,CASSPTGSYNSPLHF,TGTGCCAGCAGCCCCACAGGGAGTTATAATTCACCCCTCCACTTT
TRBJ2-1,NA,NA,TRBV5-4,CASSLGGGDEQFF,TGTGCCAGCAGCTTGGGCGGGGGCGATGAGCAGTTCTTC
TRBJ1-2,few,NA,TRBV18,CASSPIRENYGYTF,TGTGCCAGCTCACCGATTAGAGAAAACTATGGCTACACCTTC
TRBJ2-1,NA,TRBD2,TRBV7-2,CASSKSGSRYNEQFF,TGTGCCAGCAGCAAGAGCGGGAGTCGTTACAATGAGCAGTTCTTC
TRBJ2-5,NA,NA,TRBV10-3,CAISERSETQYF,TGTGCCATCAGTGAGCGTAGCGAGACCCAGTACTTC
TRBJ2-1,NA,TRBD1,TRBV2,CASSGTGFEQFF,TGTGCCAGCAGCGGGACAGGGTTTGAGCAGTTCTTC
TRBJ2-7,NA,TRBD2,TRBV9,CASSVSGTSAYEQYF,TGTGCCAGCAGCGTTTCCGGGACTAGCGCCTACGAGCAGTACTTC
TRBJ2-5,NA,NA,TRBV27,CASSPPAGLETQYF,TGTGCCAGCAGTCCACCAGCGGGCCTCGAAACCCAGTACTTC
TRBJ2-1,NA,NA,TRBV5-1,CASRSSADEQFF,TGCGCCAGCAGATCTTCCGCGGATGAGCAGTTCTTC
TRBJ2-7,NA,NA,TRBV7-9,CASRSQGFYEQYF,TGTGCCAGCAGGTCGCAGGGGTTTTACGAGCAGTACTTC
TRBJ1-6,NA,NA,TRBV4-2,CASSQDSKGLRNSPLHF,TGTGCCAGCAGCCAAGATAGTAAGGGGCTCCGTAATTCACCCCTCCACTTT
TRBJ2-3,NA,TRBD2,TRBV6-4,CASSAPGTSGRCLDTQYF,TGTGCCAGCAGCGCTCCCGGGACTAGCGGGAGATGCTTAGATACGCAGTATTTT
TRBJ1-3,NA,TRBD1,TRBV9,CASSVAGTGKTNTIYF,TGTGCCAGCAGCGTAGCGGGGACAGGCAAGACAAACACCATATATTTT
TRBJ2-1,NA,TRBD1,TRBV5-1,CASSVGTVNNEQFF,TGCGCCAGCAGCGTAGGGACAGTTAACAATGAGCAGTTCTTC
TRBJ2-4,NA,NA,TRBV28,CASRRGSAKNIQYF,TGTGCCTCCCGGAGAGGGTCAGCCAAAAACATTCAGTACTTC
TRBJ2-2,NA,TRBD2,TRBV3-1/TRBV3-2,CASSRTSGTGELFF,TGTGCCAGCAGCAGGACTAGCGGCACCGGGGAGCTGTTTTTT
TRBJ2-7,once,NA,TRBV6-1,CASSEGSGGVYEQYF,TGTGCCAGCAGTGAAGGGTCGGGGGGCGTCTACGAGCAGTACTTC
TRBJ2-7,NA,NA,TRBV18,CASSPEALTYEQYF,TGTGCCAGCTCACCAGAGGCACTAACTTACGAGCAGTACTTC
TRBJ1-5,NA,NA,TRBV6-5,CASSYGGGNQPQHF,TGTGCCAGCAGTTACGGCGGAGGCAATCAGCCCCAGCATTTT
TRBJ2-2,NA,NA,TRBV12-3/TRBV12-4,CASSLVGGELFF,TGTGCCAGCAGTTTAGTCGGCGGGGAGCTGTTTTTT
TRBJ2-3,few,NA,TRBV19,CASSRSLASTDTQYF,TGTGCCAGTAGTAGGTCCTTGGCTAGCACAGATACGCAGTATTTT
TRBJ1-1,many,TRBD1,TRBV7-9,CASRQGPAEAFF,TGTGCCAGCCGACAGGGTCCTGCGGAAGCTTTCTTT
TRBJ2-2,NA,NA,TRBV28,CASSQPPPPGVRTGELFF,TGTGCCAGCAGCCAACCGCCTCCACCCGGGGTTCGGACCGGGGAGCTGTTTTTT
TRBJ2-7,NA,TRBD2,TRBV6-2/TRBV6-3,CASSRTSGSSYEQYF,TGTGCCAGCAGCCGGACTAGCGGGAGCTCCTACGAGCAGTACTTC
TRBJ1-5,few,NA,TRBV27,CASSYYSNQPQHF,TGTGCCAGCAGCTATTATAGCAATCAGCCCCAGCATTTT
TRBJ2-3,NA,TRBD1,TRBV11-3,CASSRDRYTDTQYF,TGTGCCAGCAGCCGGGACAGATACACAGATACGCAGTATTTT
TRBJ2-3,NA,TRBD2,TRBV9,CASSDPTGLAQSTDTQYF,TGTGCCAGCAGCGACCCTACGGGACTAGCCCAGAGCACAGATACGCAGTATTTT
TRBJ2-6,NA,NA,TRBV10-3,CAISEFGSGANVLTF,TGTGCCATCAGTGAATTCGGGTCTGGGGCCAACGTCCTGACTTTC
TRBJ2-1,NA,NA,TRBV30,CAWGGWRGHDNEQFF,TGTGCCTGGGGAGGGTGGAGGGGGCACGACAATGAGCAGTTCTTC
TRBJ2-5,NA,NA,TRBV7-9,CASSLAQGYQETQYF,TGTGCCAGCAGCTTAGCGCAGGGGTACCAAGAGACCCAGTACTTC